The clone carrying this T cell receptor beta chain was detected many times. V shed 2 bases and J shed 3 bases, with 5 bases lying between them. The CDR3 is 13 residues long. Per germline, CDR1 MNHEY and CDR2 SVGEGT. TCRdb reanalysed the RACE reads using MiXCR and keeps one entry per CDR3 protein. The table shows 130,000 or so distinct CDR3 sequences, with approximately 9% occurring only once. This entry comes from a study of human T cells and chemical hapten exposure. Time point defined: healthy volunteer bleed at 2 weeks. Unfractionated whole blood was the source of the extracted total RNA. The source material was whole blood. The rearrangement links TRBV6-2 or TRBV6-3 to TRBJ1-5; D unclear. This sequence was found in a male donor in good health. Some clones in this sample may be carry-over from other donors' samples. In DNA, the CDR3 is TGTGCCAGCAGTTACGGATACAATCAGCCCCAGCATTTT. It yields the protein CASSYGYNQPQHF.